This passage covers 19 T cell receptor beta chains from one sample sequenced in a study of spatial heterogeneity in lung cancer. Time point given: blood at routine non-recurrence follow-up after resection. TCRdb analysed the 5' RACE reads with MiXCR anew, one entry per CDR3 protein. The table has 40,000 to 45,000 distinct CDR3 sequences, 20% to 25% seen once. Sequenced material: PBMCs, taken at follow-up. The receptor set was obtained from a female donor with early-stage non-small cell lung cancer.

This clonotype was recorded once. The rearrangement joins TRBV12-3 or TRBV12-4 to TRBJ2-7; a weak D match, TRBD1 (5 bases). The CDR3 contains 17 residues. With 6 bases removed from V and 0 bases from J, the gap between germline ends came to 21 bases. This CDR3 reads CASRVQGRGRGSYEQYV. In nucleotides, the CDR3 is TGTGCCAGCAGAGTCCAGGGAAGGGGTCGTGGCTCCTACGAGCAGTACGTC.

V gene TRBV19 combines with J gene TRBJ2-3; 8 bases agree with TRBD1. The length of the CDR3 is 15 residues. Germline V lookup: CDR1 LNHDA, CDR2 SQIVND (reference sequence). V lost 0 bases, J lost 5 bases, and 4 bases stayed unmatched. DNA for the CDR3: TGTGCCAGTAGTATAGAGCAGGGGGCTGGAGATACGCAGTATTTT. It is translated as CASSIEQGAGDTQYF.

The gene calls are TRBV20-1 and TRBJ2-7; D gene uncertain. There are 15 residues in the CDR3. Germline V gene sequence: CDR1 DFQATT, CDR2 SNEGSKA (reference sequence). Deletions cut 3 bases from V and 1 base from J, with 16 bases between. The DNA for the CDR3 is TGCAGTGCTAGTAATCCGACGGCATCTTCCTACGAGCAGTACGTC. This translates into CSASNPTASSYEQYV.

This clonotype occurred a few times. J is TRBJ2-5 and V is TRBV7-2, with 7 bases identical to TRBD2. Germline loops: CDR1 SGHTA, CDR2 FQGNSA. V shed 5 bases, J shed 4 bases, and the junction held 4 bases outside the gene matches. The CDR3 covers 13 residues. DNA of the CDR3: TGTGCCAGCAGCCCCCGGACTAGAGAGACCCAGTACTTC. It specifies CASSPRTRETQYF.

This clonotype has more than one count but fewer than ten. The chain carries TRBV20-1 and TRBJ2-5, with a weak D call TRBD2 (5 bases). This CDR3 comprises 14 residues. In germline, CDR1 is DFQATT, CDR2 SNEGSKA (reference sequence). V lost 0 bases, J lost 4 bases, and 12 bases lay in between. The DNA for the CDR3 is TGCAGTGCTAGAGATGGAAGCGGAGGAGAGACCCAGTACTTC. Protein sequence: CSARDGSGGETQYF.

The gene calls are TRBV6-1 and TRBJ2-6, with unresolved D. The CDR3 totals 18 residues. V shed 3 bases and J shed 0 bases, with 15 bases lying between them. Germline V gene lookup returns CDR1 MNHNS and CDR2 SASEGT. CDR3 in amino acids: CASSEYPSLYSGANVLTF. The CDR3 DNA sequence: TGTGCCAGCAGTGAGTACCCGTCCCTTTACTCTGGGGCCAACGTCCTGACTTTC.

J is TRBJ2-7 and V is TRBV7-3; perhaps TRBD2 as D (5 bases). Germline V gives CDR1 SGHTA, CDR2 FQGTGA. Trimming removed 5 bases from V and 3 bases from J, with 11 bases in between. CDR3 length: 13 amino acids. CDR3 loop: CASSAPGNYEQYF. The CDR3 DNA is TGTGCCAGCAGCGCCCCCGGGAACTACGAGCAGTACTTC.

The chain recombines TRBV15 with TRBJ2-5; D call uncertain. The CDR3 sequence is 15 residues long. The V end lost 0 bases, the J end lost 5 bases, and 13 bases lay between the germline ends. The V gene's germline CDR1 is LNHNV and CDR2 YYDKDF (reference sequence). This CDR3 is CATSRDLGLGETQYF. DNA of the CDR3: TGTGCCACCAGCAGAGATTTAGGTCTTGGGGAGACCCAGTACTTC.

This clonotype was seen a few times. The V call is TRBV7-3, the J call TRBJ2-2; 7 bases are a match to TRBD1. In germline, CDR1 is SGHTA, CDR2 FQGTGA. V shed 5 bases, J shed 4 bases, and the junction held 7 bases outside the gene matches. The CDR3 runs to 15 residues. The CDR3 DNA sequence: TGTGCCAGCAGCAAATACAGGGGAACCACCGGGGAGCTGTTTTTT. It encodes CASSKYRGTTGELFF.

This clonotype appeared many times. The chain recombines TRBV18 with TRBJ2-3; D remains unclear. Germline CDR1 and CDR2: KGHSH and LQKENI. V dropped 5 bases and J dropped 5 bases, with 14 bases sitting between them. This CDR3 region has 14 residues. CDR3 region: CASSGVVGEDTQYF. CDR3 bases: TGTGCCAGCTCAGGGGTGGTCGGAGAAGATACGCAGTATTTT.

This clonotype was seen only a few times. In DNA, the CDR3 is TGTGCCATCTGGGGGGTCATGACAGATACGCAGTATTTT. Amino acids: CAIWGVMTDTQYF. This chain links TRBV27 with TRBJ2-3; tentative D call: TRBD2 (6 bases). CDR1 MNHEY and CDR2 SMNVEV come from the germline V gene (reference sequence). The length of the CDR3 is 13 residues. V lost 10 bases to trimming and J lost 3 bases, with 14 bases between them.

This clonotype showed up many times. The chain recombines TRBV9 with TRBJ2-2, with 7 bases fitting TRBD2. Germline CDR1 and CDR2: SGDLS and YYNGEE. This CDR3 contains 16 residues. Trimming removed 3 bases from V and 0 bases from J; junction bases left unmatched: 5. The CDR3 reads CASSETSWANTGELFF. The CDR3 bases are TGTGCCAGCAGCGAGACTAGCTGGGCGAACACCGGGGAGCTGTTTTTT.

The gene calls are TRBV6-5 and TRBJ2-1; no definite D call. This CDR3 comprises 14 residues. The V end lost 7 bases, the J end lost 9 bases, and 19 bases lay between the germline ends. Germline CDR1 reads MNHEY; CDR2 reads SVGAGI. Here the CDR3 reads CASTPRLATTEQFF. CDR3 DNA sequence: TGTGCCAGCACTCCAAGGTTGGCTACCACTGAGCAGTTCTTC.

The V gene is TRBV30, the J gene TRBJ2-1, with 8 bases that match TRBD2. V trimming: 4 bases; J trimming: 7 bases; junction bases outside the gene matches: 6. The V gene's germline CDR1 is GTSNPN and CDR2 SVGIG (reference sequence). The CDR3 has 13 amino acids. The CDR3 here is CAWKREIRNEQFF. CDR3 DNA sequence: TGTGCCTGGAAGCGGGAGATCCGGAATGAGCAGTTCTTC.

At least ten counts were recorded for this clonotype. The chain carries TRBV5-1 and TRBJ2-3; D is possibly TRBD2 (6 bases). Germline CDR1 and CDR2: SGHRS and YFSETQ. V was pared by 7 bases and J by 1 base, with 16 bases between. The CDR3 is 15 amino acids. The CDR3 coding sequence is TGCGCCAGCCTAGCGTCGGGAGCTGGCACAGATACGCAGTATTTT. Its translation: CASLASGAGTDTQYF.

This clonotype was detected only once. The chain's CDR3 is CASIPAPFYEQYF. The CDR3 coding sequence is TGTGCCAGCATACCGGCCCCCTTCTACGAGCAGTACTTC. The chain carries TRBV6-1 and TRBJ2-7; D not certain. Trimming shortened V by 7 bases and J by 3 bases, and 13 bases separated the two germline ends. The CDR3 spans 13 residues. Germline-derived CDR1 and CDR2 are MNHNS and SASEGT.

This clonotype occurred many times. Relative to the germline gene, one junction end is altered; a read error may explain this. The rearrangement links TRBV7-7 to TRBJ2-1, with D possibly TRBD2 on 6 matching bases. The CDR3 extends over 15 amino acids. Looked up from germline, CDR1 is SSHAT and CDR2 is FNYEAQ (reference sequence). The DNA for the CDR3 is TGTGCTAGCAGCTTAGCCACGGGAGTGAGTGATGAGCAGTTCTTC. This encodes CASSLATGVSDEQFF.

This clonotype was detected many times. This chain uses TRBV20-1 with TRBJ2-5; no firm D call. The V gene's germline CDR1 is DFQATT and CDR2 SNEGSKA (reference sequence). There are 12 residues in the CDR3. Trimming removed 0 bases from V and 5 bases from J, with 7 bases in between. This chain's CDR3 is CSARDALETQYF. The CDR3 DNA sequence: TGCAGTGCTAGAGATGCTTTGGAGACCCAGTACTTC.

The CDR3 is CSVEAASTDTQYF. CDR3 in DNA: TGCAGCGTTGAGGCGGCTAGCACAGATACGCAGTATTTT. This rearrangement joins TRBV29-1 to TRBJ2-3, with no clear D. Germline CDR1 SQVTM, CDR2 ANQGSEA. V lost 3 bases to trimming and J lost 0 bases, with 7 bases between them. The CDR3 has 13 residues.